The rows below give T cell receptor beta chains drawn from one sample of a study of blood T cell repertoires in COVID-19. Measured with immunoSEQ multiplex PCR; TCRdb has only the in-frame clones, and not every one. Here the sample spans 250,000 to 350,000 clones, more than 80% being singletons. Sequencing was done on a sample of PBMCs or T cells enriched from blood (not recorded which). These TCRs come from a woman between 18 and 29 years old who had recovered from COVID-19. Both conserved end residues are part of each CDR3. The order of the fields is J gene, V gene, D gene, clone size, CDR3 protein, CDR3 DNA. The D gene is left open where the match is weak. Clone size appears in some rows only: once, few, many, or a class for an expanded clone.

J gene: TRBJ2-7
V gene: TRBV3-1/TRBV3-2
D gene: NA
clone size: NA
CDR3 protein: CASSQDIQAIYEQYF
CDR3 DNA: TGTGCCAGCAGCCAAGATATCCAGGCCATCTACGAGCAGTACTTC

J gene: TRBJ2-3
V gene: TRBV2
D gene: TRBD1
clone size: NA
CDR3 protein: CASSENSGTGIDF
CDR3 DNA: TGTGCCAGCAGTGAAAATTCAGGGACAGGCATCGATTTT

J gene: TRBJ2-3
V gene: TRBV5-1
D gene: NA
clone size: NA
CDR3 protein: CASSLGTRDTQYF
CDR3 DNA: TGCGCCAGCAGCTTGGGCACTAGGGATACGCAGTATTTT

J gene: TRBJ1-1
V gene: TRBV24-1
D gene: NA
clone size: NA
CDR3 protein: CATSDTARGEAFF
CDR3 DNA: TGTGCCACCAGTGATACTGCAAGGGGGGAAGCTTTCTTT

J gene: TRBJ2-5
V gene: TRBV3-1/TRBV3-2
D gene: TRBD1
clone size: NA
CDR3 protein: CASSDQGARGQETQYF
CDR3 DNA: TGTGCCAGCAGCGATCAGGGGGCGCGAGGGCAAGAGACCCAGTACTTC

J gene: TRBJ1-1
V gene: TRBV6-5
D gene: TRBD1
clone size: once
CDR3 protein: CAIGQGAMNTEAFF
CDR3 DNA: TGTGCCATCGGACAGGGGGCGATGAACACTGAAGCTTTCTTT

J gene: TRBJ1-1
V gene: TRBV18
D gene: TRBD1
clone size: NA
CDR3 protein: CASSPPQGAIGAMNTEAFF
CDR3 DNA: TGTGCCAGCTCACCACCCCAGGGGGCGATAGGAGCGATGAACACTGAAGCTTTCTTT

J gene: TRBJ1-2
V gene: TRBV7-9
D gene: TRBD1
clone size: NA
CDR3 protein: CASRQTIYRTGESYGYTF
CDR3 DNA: TGTGCCAGCAGACAAACCATATACCGGACAGGGGAATCCTATGGCTACACCTTC

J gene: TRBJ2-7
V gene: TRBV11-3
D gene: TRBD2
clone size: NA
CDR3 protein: CASSLGTSGSYEQYF
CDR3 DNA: TGTGCCAGCAGCTTAGGGACTAGCGGCTCCTACGAGCAGTACTTC

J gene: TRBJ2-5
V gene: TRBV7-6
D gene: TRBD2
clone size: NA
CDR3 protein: CASSLGRGGQETQYF
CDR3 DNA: TGTGCCAGCAGCTTAGGGCGGGGGGGCCAAGAGACCCAGTACTTC

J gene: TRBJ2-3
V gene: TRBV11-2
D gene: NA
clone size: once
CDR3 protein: CASSQRQLTDTQYF
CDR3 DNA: TGTGCCAGCAGCCAAAGACAGCTGACAGATACGCAGTATTTT

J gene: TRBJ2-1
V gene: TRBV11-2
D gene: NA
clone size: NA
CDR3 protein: CASSLAEVSDYNEQFF
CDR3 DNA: TGTGCCAGCAGCTTAGCGGAGGTGTCGGACTACAATGAGCAGTTCTTC

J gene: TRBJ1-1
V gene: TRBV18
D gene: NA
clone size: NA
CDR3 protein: CASSPQGPKNTEAFF
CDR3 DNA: TGTGCCAGCTCACCCCAGGGGCCGAAGAACACTGAAGCTTTCTTT

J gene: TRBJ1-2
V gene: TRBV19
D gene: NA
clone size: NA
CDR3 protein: CASSEGLGNYGYTF
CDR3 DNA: TGTGCCAGTAGCGAGGGCTTGGGGAACTATGGCTACACCTTC

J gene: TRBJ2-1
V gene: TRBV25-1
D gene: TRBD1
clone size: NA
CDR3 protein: CASSDRQGAADEQFF
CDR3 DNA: TGTGCCAGCAGTGACCGACAGGGGGCGGCAGATGAGCAGTTCTTC

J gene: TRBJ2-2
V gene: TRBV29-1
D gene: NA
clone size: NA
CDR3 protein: CSAPGTSNTGELFF
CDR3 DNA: TGCAGTGCCCCCGGGACAAGTAACACCGGGGAGCTGTTTTTT

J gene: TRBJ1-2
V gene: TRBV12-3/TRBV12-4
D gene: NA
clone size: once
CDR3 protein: CASSLSTGYTF
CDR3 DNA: TGTGCCAGCAGTTTGAGCACGGGCTACACCTTC

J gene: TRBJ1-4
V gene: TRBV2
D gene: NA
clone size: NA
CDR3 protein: CATTGYVNEKLFF
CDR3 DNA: TGTGCCACCACCGGGTACGTGAATGAAAAACTGTTTTTT

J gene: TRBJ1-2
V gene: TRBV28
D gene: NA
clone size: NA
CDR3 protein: CASSSVAGYTF
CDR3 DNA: TGTGCCAGCTCTTCGGTTGCCGGCTACACCTTC

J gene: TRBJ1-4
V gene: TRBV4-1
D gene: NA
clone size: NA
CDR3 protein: CASSQESGINEKLFF
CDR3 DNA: TGCGCCAGCAGCCAAGAGTCCGGGATTAATGAAAAACTGTTTTTT

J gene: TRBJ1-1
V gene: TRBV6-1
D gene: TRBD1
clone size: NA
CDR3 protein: CASSEDRGVTEAFF
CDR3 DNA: TGTGCCAGCAGTGAAGACAGGGGTGTCACTGAAGCTTTCTTT

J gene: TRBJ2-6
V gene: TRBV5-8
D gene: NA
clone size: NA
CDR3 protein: CASSPPGDRVFLGANVLTF
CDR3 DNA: TGTGCCAGCAGCCCACCGGGAGACAGGGTATTTCTGGGGGCCAACGTCCTGACTTTC

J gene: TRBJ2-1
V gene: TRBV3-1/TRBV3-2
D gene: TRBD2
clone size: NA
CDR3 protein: CASSQDNVGLAGGYNEQFF
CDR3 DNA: TGTGCCAGCAGCCAAGATAACGTCGGGCTAGCGGGGGGCTACAATGAGCAGTTCTTC

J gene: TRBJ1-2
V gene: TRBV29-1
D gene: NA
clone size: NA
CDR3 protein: CSVSGGGGYGYTF
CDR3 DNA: TGCAGCGTCTCCGGGGGGGGAGGGTATGGCTACACCTTC

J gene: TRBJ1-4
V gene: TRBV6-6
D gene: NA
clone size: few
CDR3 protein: CASSPRTQANEKLFF
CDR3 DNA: TGTGCCAGCAGCCCTAGGACTCAGGCTAATGAAAAACTGTTTTTT

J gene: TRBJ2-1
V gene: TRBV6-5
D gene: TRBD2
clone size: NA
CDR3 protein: CASSIGGLNEQFF
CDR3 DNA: TGTGCCAGCAGCATCGGGGGGTTGAATGAGCAGTTCTTC

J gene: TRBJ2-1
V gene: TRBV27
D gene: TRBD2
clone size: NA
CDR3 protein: CASWGLAGRGARTEQFF
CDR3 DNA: TGTGCCAGTTGGGGACTAGCGGGGCGGGGGGCAAGAACAGAGCAGTTCTTC

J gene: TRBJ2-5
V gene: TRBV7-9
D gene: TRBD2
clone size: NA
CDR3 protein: CASSFLGLRLAGEQETQYF
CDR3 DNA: TGTGCCAGCAGCTTTCTCGGTCTTCGACTAGCGGGGGAGCAAGAGACCCAGTACTTC

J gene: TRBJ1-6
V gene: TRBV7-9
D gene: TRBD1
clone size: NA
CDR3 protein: CASSPTDRPTAPLHF
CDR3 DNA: TGTGCCAGCAGCCCAACGGACAGGCCTACGGCACCCCTCCACTTT

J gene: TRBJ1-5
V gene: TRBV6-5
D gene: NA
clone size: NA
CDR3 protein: CASTLSLNSNQPQHF
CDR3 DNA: TGTGCCAGCACCCTGTCCCTTAATAGCAATCAGCCCCAGCATTTT

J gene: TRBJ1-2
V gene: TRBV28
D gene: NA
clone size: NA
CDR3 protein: CASSLWGGPGAVSDGYTF
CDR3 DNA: TGTGCCAGCAGTTTATGGGGTGGACCAGGGGCCGTTTCCGATGGCTACACCTTC

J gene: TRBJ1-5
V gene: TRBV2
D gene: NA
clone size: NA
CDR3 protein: CASRDVRERQPQHF
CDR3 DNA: TGTGCCAGCAGGGACGTGAGGGAACGGCAGCCCCAGCATTTT

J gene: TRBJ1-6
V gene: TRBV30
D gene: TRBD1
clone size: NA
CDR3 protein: CAWSISSGGFGNSPLHF
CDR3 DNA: TGTGCCTGGAGTATCTCTTCAGGGGGCTTCGGTAATTCACCCCTCCACTTT

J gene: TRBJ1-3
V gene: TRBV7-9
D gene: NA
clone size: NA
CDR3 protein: CASSQVEYGNTIYF
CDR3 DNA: TGTGCCAGCAGCCAAGTTGAGTACGGAAACACCATATATTTT

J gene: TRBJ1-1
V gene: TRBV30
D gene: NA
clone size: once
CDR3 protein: CAWNSGAEAFF
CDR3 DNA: TGTGCCTGGAACAGCGGGGCTGAAGCTTTCTTT

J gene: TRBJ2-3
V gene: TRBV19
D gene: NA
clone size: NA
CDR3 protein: CASSKSGLYTDTQYF
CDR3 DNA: TGTGCCAGTAGTAAAAGCGGGCTCTACACAGATACGCAGTATTTT

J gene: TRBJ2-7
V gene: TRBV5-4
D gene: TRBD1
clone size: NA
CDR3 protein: CASSPGARQGAYYEQYF
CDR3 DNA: TGTGCCAGCAGCCCGGGTGCTAGACAGGGGGCGTATTACGAGCAGTACTTC

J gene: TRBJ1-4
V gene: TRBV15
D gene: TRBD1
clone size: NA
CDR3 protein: CATRTGTGPNEKLFF
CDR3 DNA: TGTGCCACTCGCACCGGGACAGGACCTAATGAAAAACTGTTTTTT

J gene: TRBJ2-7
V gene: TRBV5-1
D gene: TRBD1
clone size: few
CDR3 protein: CASSLGGQGYEQYF
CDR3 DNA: TGCGCCAGCAGCTTGGGGGGACAGGGCTACGAGCAGTACTTC

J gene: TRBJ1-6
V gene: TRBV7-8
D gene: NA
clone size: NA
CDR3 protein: CASSPPRVSKSPLHF
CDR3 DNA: TGTGCCAGCAGCCCCCCCAGGGTATCCAAATCACCCCTCCACTTT

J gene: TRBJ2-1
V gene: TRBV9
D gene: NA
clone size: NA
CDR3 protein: CASSNPQDTYNEQFF
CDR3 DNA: TGTGCCAGCAGCAACCCACAGGACACCTACAATGAGCAGTTCTTC

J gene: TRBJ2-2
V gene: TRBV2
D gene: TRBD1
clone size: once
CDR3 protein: CASAGTATGELFF
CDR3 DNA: TGTGCCAGCGCCGGGACAGCTACCGGGGAGCTGTTTTTT

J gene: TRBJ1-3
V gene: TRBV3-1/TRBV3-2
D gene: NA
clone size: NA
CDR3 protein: CASSQVFGGSGNTIYF
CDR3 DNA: TGTGCCAGCAGCCAAGTGTTTGGAGGTTCTGGAAACACCATATATTTT

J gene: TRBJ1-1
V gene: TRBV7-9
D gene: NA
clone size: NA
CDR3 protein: CASSEQEGSSAFF
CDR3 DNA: TGTGCCAGCAGCGAGCAGGAGGGGTCGAGCGCTTTCTTT

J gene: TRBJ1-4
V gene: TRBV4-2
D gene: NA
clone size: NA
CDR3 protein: CASSHVQGAKGEKLFF
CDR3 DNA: TGTGCCAGCAGCCATGTACAAGGGGCCAAAGGGGAAAAACTGTTTTTT

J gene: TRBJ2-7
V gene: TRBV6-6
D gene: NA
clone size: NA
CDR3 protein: CASSYSRSTDYEQYF
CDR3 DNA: TGTGCCAGCAGTTACTCTAGGAGCACGGACTACGAGCAGTACTTC

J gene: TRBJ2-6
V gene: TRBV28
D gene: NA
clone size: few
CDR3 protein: CASSRGGPGANVLTF
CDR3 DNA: TGTGCCAGCAGTAGGGGGGGGCCCGGGGCCAACGTCCTGACTTTC

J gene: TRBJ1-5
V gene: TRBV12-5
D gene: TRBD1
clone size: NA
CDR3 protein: CASGLGTENQPQHF
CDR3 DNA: TGTGCTAGTGGTCTCGGGACAGAGAATCAGCCCCAGCATTTT